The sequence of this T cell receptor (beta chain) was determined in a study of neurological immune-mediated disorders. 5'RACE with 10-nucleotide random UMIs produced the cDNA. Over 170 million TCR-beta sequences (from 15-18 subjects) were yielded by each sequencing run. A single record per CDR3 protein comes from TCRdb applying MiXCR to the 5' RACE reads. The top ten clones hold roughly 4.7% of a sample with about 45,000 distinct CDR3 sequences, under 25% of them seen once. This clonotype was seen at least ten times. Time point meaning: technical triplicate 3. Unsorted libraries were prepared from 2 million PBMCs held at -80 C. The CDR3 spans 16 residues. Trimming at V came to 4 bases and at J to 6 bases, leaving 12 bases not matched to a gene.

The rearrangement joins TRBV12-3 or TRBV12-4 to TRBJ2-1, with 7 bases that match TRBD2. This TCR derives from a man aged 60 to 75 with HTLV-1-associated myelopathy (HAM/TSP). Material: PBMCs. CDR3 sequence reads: CASSSLRAGVRNEQFF. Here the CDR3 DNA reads TGTGCCAGCAGTTCCCTTCGGGCGGGAGTGCGCAATGAGCAGTTCTTC.